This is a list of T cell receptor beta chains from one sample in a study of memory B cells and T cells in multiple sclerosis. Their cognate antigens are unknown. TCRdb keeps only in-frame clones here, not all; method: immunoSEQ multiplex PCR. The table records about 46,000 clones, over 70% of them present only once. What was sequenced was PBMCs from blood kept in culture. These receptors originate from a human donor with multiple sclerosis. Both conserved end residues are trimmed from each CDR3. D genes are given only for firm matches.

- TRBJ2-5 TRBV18 ASSLSYQETQY
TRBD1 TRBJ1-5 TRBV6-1 ASTTGPQPQH
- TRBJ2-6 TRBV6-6 ASSPMSSGANVLT
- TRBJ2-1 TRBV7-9 ASSWSPRGGYNEQF
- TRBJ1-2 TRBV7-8 ASSLAATANYGYT
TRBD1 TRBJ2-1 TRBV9 ASSVGRTGSYNEQF
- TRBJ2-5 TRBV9 ASSPTPLYQETQY
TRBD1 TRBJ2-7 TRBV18 ASSPRDRAYEQY
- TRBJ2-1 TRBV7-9 ASSPGEVRGHEQF
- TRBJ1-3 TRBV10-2 ASSEGAGNTIY
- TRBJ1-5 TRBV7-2 ASSLAGAGVNQPQH
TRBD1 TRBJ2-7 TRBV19 ASSPGQGHEQY
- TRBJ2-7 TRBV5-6 ASSSSATYEQY
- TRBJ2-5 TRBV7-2 ASSLGGVETQY
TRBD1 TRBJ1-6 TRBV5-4 ASSWDSSYNSPLH
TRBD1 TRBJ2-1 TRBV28 ASSLTGSGEQF
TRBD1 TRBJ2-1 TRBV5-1 ASSSQGAGNEQF
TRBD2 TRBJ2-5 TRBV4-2 ASSQPGLAGETQY
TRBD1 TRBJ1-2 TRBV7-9 ASRPTGDGYGYT
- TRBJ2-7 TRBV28 ASTRDRGSYEQY
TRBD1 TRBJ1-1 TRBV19 ASTMGQAPNTEAF
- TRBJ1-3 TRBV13 ASSLLLANSGNTIY
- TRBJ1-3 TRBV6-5 ATSRLNTIY
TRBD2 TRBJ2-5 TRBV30 AWSVLAETQY
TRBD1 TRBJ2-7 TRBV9 ASSVGGDSPYEQY
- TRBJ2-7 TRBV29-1 SIGSGEGYEQY
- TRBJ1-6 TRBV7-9 ASSLGGAVNSPLH
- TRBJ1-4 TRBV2 ASGGLLGNNEKLF
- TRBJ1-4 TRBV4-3 ASSHIPLSQGRNEKLF
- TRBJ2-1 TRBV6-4 ASSRDDYNEQF
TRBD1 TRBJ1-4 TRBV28 AGQGAATNEKLF
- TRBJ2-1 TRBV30 AWSVGGKYNEQF
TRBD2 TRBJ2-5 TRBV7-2 ASSLRTSGGAYETQY
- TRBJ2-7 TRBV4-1 ASSQDREYEQY
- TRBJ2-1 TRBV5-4 ASSFTGPEQF
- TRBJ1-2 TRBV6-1 ASSETGRVYGYT
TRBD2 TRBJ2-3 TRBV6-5 ASSSTGGANTQY
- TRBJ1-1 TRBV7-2 ASSFLTTGNTEAF
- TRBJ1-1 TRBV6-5 ASKPDRGTNTEAF
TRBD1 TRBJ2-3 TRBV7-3 ASSPTGERWDTQY
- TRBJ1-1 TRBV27 ASSYGSFNTEAF
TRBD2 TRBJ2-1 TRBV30 AWGLGTTYNEQF
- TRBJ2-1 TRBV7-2 ASSLAMGLAYNEQF
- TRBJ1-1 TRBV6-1 ASRTLQVGNTEAF
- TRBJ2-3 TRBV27 ASSLSGGSSTDTQY
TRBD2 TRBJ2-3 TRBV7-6 ASSLERGDTQY
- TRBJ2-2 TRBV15 ATSRDGLSTGELF
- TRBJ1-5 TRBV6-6 ASTEVLHSNQPQH
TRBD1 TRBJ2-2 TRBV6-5 ASSPQGASGELF
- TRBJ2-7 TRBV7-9 ASSPPGQSSYEQY
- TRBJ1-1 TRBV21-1 ASSKWRQGAAEAF
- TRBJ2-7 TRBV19 ASSIDHRSGEQY
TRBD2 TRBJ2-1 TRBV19 ASRPMGTSGGIYNEQF